A selection of T cell receptor beta chains follows, all from one sample in a study of identifying expanded T cells in peripheral blood. Profiling relied on immunoSEQ multiplex PCR, and the TCRdb table lists in-frame clones only, not all of them. The repertoire holds about 58,000 clones, with around nine tenths as singletons. The sequenced material came from blood. The receptors shown here come from a person aged 18 to 75 in good health. CDR3s include the opening cysteine and the closing phenylalanine or tryptophan. The D gene is left open where the match is weak. Clone size is shown for a subset of rows, as once, few, many or a class of expanded clone.

>-|TRBV6-4|TRBJ1-5|TRBD1
TGTGCCAGCAGTTCCAAAAACGCACAGGGGGGATTGAGCAATCAGCCCCAGCATTTT
CASSSKNAQGGLSNQPQHF
>-|TRBV4-3|TRBJ2-1|TRBD2
TGCGCCAGCAGCCGGACTAGCGGGGGGTTGAATGAGCAGTTCTTC
CASSRTSGGLNEQFF
>-|TRBV2|TRBJ2-7|TRBD1
TGTGCCAGCCGACAGGGTGGCGACGAGCAGTACTTC
CASRQGGDEQYF
>once|TRBV6-1|TRBJ2-1|-
TGTGCCAGCAGTGAACGTCCCACTGGCTGGGGGTACAATGAGCAGTTCTTC
CASSERPTGWGYNEQFF
>-|TRBV10-1|TRBJ1-1|TRBD1
TGCGCCAGCCGGAGGTGGGGACAGGCTTTCTTT
CASRRWGQAFF
>-|TRBV6-1|TRBJ2-7|-
TGTGCCAGCACCCTAATGGGGGATCCAACCTACGAGCAGTACTTC
CASTLMGDPTYEQYF
>-|TRBV7-2|TRBJ1-2|-
TGTGCCAGCAGCTTAGACAGGGAAGGCGGGTATGGCTACACCTTC
CASSLDREGGYGYTF
>-|TRBV11-2|TRBJ2-7|-
TGTGCCAGCAGCCCAATTTCGCGGAGGAGACAGGCCTCTTCCTACGAGCAGTACTTC
CASSPISRRRQASSYEQYF
>-|TRBV7-2|TRBJ2-3|-
TGTGCCAGCAGCTTGGGGGCGGGTACAGATACGCAGTATTTT
CASSLGAGTDTQYF
>-|TRBV27|TRBJ2-2|-
TGTGCCAGCAGTTTCCGCGAACTAGCGAACACCGGGGAGCTGTTTTTT
CASSFRELANTGELFF
>-|TRBV10-3|TRBJ2-7|-
TGTGCCATCAGGACGCCGGGGGCCTACTCCTACGAGCAGTACTTC
CAIRTPGAYSYEQYF
>-|TRBV4-1|TRBJ1-1|-
TGCGCCAGCAGCCAAGATGGGCTTATGAACACTGAAGCTTTCTTT
CASSQDGLMNTEAFF
>-|TRBV11-2|TRBJ1-6|-
TGTGCCAGCAGCCCCCCGGGACGGACTTCACCCCTCCACTTT
CASSPPGRTSPLHF
>once|TRBV4-1|TRBJ2-2|-
TGCGCCAGCAGCCCCTTGGCGCGGGGGAACACCGGGGAGCTGTTTTTT
CASSPLARGNTGELFF
>-|TRBV19|TRBJ2-6|TRBD2
TGTGCCAGTAGTACGAGCGGGGGTGGGGCCAACGTCCTGACTTTC
CASSTSGGGANVLTF
>-|TRBV6-5|TRBJ2-7|-
TGTGCCAGCAGTTACTCGATGCGGGGCGAGCAGTACTTC
CASSYSMRGEQYF
>-|TRBV19|TRBJ1-3|-
TGTGCCAGTAGTATAAACGGGGTGAACTCTGGAAACACCATATATTTT
CASSINGVNSGNTIYF
>-|TRBV6-4|TRBJ2-7|TRBD2
TGTGCCAGCAGGGGACTAGCGGACCGGGAGCAGTACTTC
CASRGLADREQYF
>-|TRBV19|TRBJ2-2|-
TGTGCCAGTAGTATAGATCTATGGGGACAGAACACCGGGGAGCTGTTTTTT
CASSIDLWGQNTGELFF
>-|TRBV28|TRBJ2-3|-
TGTGCCAGCAGCTACACAGATACGCAGTATTTT
CASSYTDTQYF
>-|TRBV4-3|TRBJ2-3|-
TGCGCCAGCAGCCAGGAAGGAGATATCGGCGCAGATACGCAGTATTTT
CASSQEGDIGADTQYF
>-|TRBV7-8|TRBJ2-4|TRBD1
TGTGCCAGCTGTGATAGGACAGGGTCGGGCATTCAGTACTTC
CASCDRTGSGIQYF
>-|TRBV5-8|TRBJ1-6|TRBD1
TGTGCCAGCAGCGAACCGGGACAGGAAAGACTTCGATCTTTTTCACCCCTCCACTTT
CASSEPGQERLRSFSPLHF
>-|TRBV10-1|TRBJ2-1|-
TGCGCCAGCAGTGAGAGTCAGGATTACAATGAGCAGTTCTTC
CASSESQDYNEQFF
>-|TRBV5-1|TRBJ2-7|TRBD1
TGCGCCAGCAGCTTGGATCGGACAGGGAAATATGACGAGCAGTACTTC
CASSLDRTGKYDEQYF
>-|TRBV11-1|TRBJ2-1|-
TGTGCCAGCAGCCCGGCCCTGAGGATCTACAATGAGCAGTTCTTC
CASSPALRIYNEQFF
>-|TRBV6-5|TRBJ2-1|TRBD1
TGTGCCAGTACACCTACAGGGGGCGCCTACAATGAGCAGTTCTTC
CASTPTGGAYNEQFF
>-|TRBV2|TRBJ1-6|-
TGTGCCAGCAGTGCCGGACAGCCTAATAATTCACCCCTCCACTTT
CASSAGQPNNSPLHF
>-|TRBV9|TRBJ2-1|TRBD2
TGTGCCAGCAGCGTAGACCTAGCGGGAGCCGGTGAGCAGTTCTTC
CASSVDLAGAGEQFF
>-|TRBV10-1|TRBJ1-5|TRBD1
TGCGCCAGCAGTGAGTCGGACAGGGGGCCTAGCCAGCCCCAGCATTTT
CASSESDRGPSQPQHF
>-|TRBV5-1|TRBJ1-2|-
TGCGCCAGCAGCTTGGCCTCGGGGTATGGCTACACCTTC
CASSLASGYGYTF
>-|TRBV19|TRBJ1-2|-
TGTGCCAGTAGTCAACAGTTCCCCCTCAACTATGGCTACACCTTC
CASSQQFPLNYGYTF
>few|TRBV19|TRBJ1-2|-
TGTGCCAGTAGCTCAAGACAGCGCTATGGCTACACCTTC
CASSSRQRYGYTF
>-|TRBV4-2|TRBJ1-2|-
TGTGCCAGCAGCCAAGATCGAGAAAACTATGGCTACACCTTC
CASSQDRENYGYTF
>-|TRBV27|TRBJ1-1|-
TGTGCCAGCGGTTATAGAATGAACACTGAAGCTTTCTTT
CASGYRMNTEAFF
>-|TRBV6-6|TRBJ2-7|-
TGTGCCAGCAGTACTGACAGCTACTACGAGCAGTACTTC
CASSTDSYYEQYF
>-|TRBV9|TRBJ2-7|TRBD1
TGTGCCAGCAGCGTCGGGACAGGGCGGGGTGACGAGCAGTACTTC
CASSVGTGRGDEQYF
>-|TRBV2|TRBJ1-2|-
TGTGCCAGCAGTCGGGAGAATGGCTACACCTTC
CASSRENGYTF
>-|TRBV5-1|TRBJ1-5|-
TGCGCCAGCAGCGAATCAGGGGCTTTGGGTCAGCCCCAGCATTTT
CASSESGALGQPQHF
>few|TRBV25-1|TRBJ1-1|-
TGTGCCAGCAGTAAGGGACACCAGAACACTGAAGCTTTCTTT
CASSKGHQNTEAFF
>-|TRBV4-3|TRBJ2-5|TRBD2
TGCGCCAGCAGCCAAGGTCTGGTAGGCGGGGGGGCCGGAGGAGAGACCCAGTACTTC
CASSQGLVGGGAGGETQYF
>-|TRBV2|TRBJ1-1|TRBD1
TGTGCCAGCAGTGGTATTCGTTGGGACAGGGCACCGGGGAACACTGAAGCTTTCTTT
CASSGIRWDRAPGNTEAFF
>-|TRBV6-5|TRBJ1-5|TRBD1
TGTGCCAGCAAGCGGGGACAGGGTCAGCCCCAGCATTTT
CASKRGQGQPQHF
>-|TRBV7-9|TRBJ1-3|-
TGTGCCAGCACTATGGGGGCTGGAAACACCATATATTTT
CASTMGAGNTIYF
>-|TRBV13|TRBJ2-3|-
TGTGCCACAGGTAGCCCCTCATTCGATACGCAGTATTTT
CATGSPSFDTQYF
>-|TRBV4-2|TRBJ2-7|-
TGTGCCAGCAGCCAAGATTACGGGACCTCCTACGAGCAGTACTTC
CASSQDYGTSYEQYF
>-|TRBV10-3|TRBJ2-7|-
TGTGCCATCTCCCCCGATTTCTCCTACGAGCAGTACTTC
CAISPDFSYEQYF
>-|TRBV10-2|TRBJ2-7|TRBD2
TGCGCCAGCAGTGAGCTAGCGGGGGGGTACGAGCAGTACTTC
CASSELAGGYEQYF
>-|TRBV19|TRBJ2-2|TRBD2
TGTGCCAGTCAAAGCGGGGGGGCTGTCGGGGAGCTGTTTTTT
CASQSGGAVGELFF
>-|TRBV7-2|TRBJ2-4|TRBD2
TGTGCCAGCAGCCCCCGGACTAGCGGGGCTTCAATTCAGTACTTC
CASSPRTSGASIQYF
>-|TRBV27|TRBJ2-7|TRBD2
TGTGCCAGCAAGGCGGCGGGGGGCAACTACGAGCAGTACTTC
CASKAAGGNYEQYF
>-|TRBV4-1|TRBJ2-3|-
TGCGCCAGCAGCCAAGGGTCGTCAAAATTATATAGCACAGATACGCAGTATTTT
CASSQGSSKLYSTDTQYF
>-|TRBV10-3|TRBJ1-2|-
TGTGCCATCAGCGGGGACGCTGCCTATGGCTACACCTTC
CAISGDAAYGYTF
>-|TRBV7-2|TRBJ2-7|TRBD2
TGTGCCAGCAGCTTGGCGGGAGGGAGAAACGAGCAGTACTTC
CASSLAGGRNEQYF
>-|TRBV21-1|TRBJ1-2|-
TGTGCCAGCAGCCCGTCCATGGAGAATGGCTACACCTTC
CASSPSMENGYTF
>-|TRBV28|TRBJ2-4|-
TGTGCCAGCAGCATAAAGGGAATAGCCAAAAACATTCAGTACTTC
CASSIKGIAKNIQYF
>-|TRBV27|TRBJ1-4|-
TGTGCCAGCAGTTTTAGTGGGCAGTACAATGAAAAACTGTTTTTT
CASSFSGQYNEKLFF
>-|TRBV29-1|TRBJ2-7|-
TGCAGCGTTGAGGAGGGCAGCTACGAGCAGTACTTC
CSVEEGSYEQYF
>-|TRBV29-1|TRBJ1-5|-
TGCAGCGTTGGGGGGCAGGTGGGCCAGCCCCAGCATTTT
CSVGGQVGQPQHF